The rows below give T cell receptor beta chains drawn from one sample of a study of blood T cell repertoires in COVID-19. The assay was immunoSEQ multiplex PCR, and TCRdb's table has in-frame clones only and misses some. The data hold more than 95,000 clones, with roughly four fifths observed a single time. Sample: peripheral blood. The source is a woman in her 70s with acute or convalescent COVID-19. CDR3s include the opening cysteine and the closing phenylalanine or tryptophan. Each record gives: V gene, J gene, clone size, D gene, CDR3 DNA, CDR3 protein. A D gene is named only where the DNA matches it firmly. For some rows the clone size is stated as once, few or many, or as a class when expanded; others skip it.

V gene: TRBV5-1
J gene: TRBJ1-1
clone size: -
D gene: TRBD1
CDR3 DNA: TGCGCCAGCAGCTTGGGGACAGGGTGGGGCACTGAAGCTTTCTTT
CDR3 protein: CASSLGTGWGTEAFF

V gene: TRBV12-5
J gene: TRBJ2-3
clone size: -
D gene: TRBD2
CDR3 DNA: TGTGCTAGTGGTCCCCGGAGGGGAGGACTAGCGGGGGGGGATACGCAGTATTTT
CDR3 protein: CASGPRRGGLAGGDTQYF

V gene: TRBV6-2/TRBV6-3
J gene: TRBJ2-2
clone size: -
D gene: -
CDR3 DNA: TGTGCCAGCAGTTACCTGCGGGGGAACACCGGGGAGCTGTTTTTT
CDR3 protein: CASSYLRGNTGELFF

V gene: TRBV5-8
J gene: TRBJ2-7
clone size: few
D gene: TRBD2
CDR3 DNA: TGTGCCAGCAGCTCCCGACTAGCGGTTTCCTACGAGCAGTACTTC
CDR3 protein: CASSSRLAVSYEQYF

V gene: TRBV23-1
J gene: TRBJ2-7
clone size: -
D gene: -
CDR3 DNA: TGCGCCAGCAGCCCGCCTACGGGGTCCTACGAGCAGTACTTC
CDR3 protein: CASSPPTGSYEQYF

V gene: TRBV28
J gene: TRBJ1-1
clone size: few
D gene: -
CDR3 DNA: TGTGCCAGCAGTTTTAGCGGGGGATACACTGAAGCTTTCTTT
CDR3 protein: CASSFSGGYTEAFF

V gene: TRBV9
J gene: TRBJ1-1
clone size: few
D gene: -
CDR3 DNA: TGTGCCAGCAGCGTAGAGCAGGGCGCTGAAGCTTTCTTT
CDR3 protein: CASSVEQGAEAFF

V gene: TRBV4-2
J gene: TRBJ2-5
clone size: -
D gene: TRBD2
CDR3 DNA: TGTGCCAGCAGCCAAGCCCCCAGCGGGGGGGCGTACCAAGAGACCCAGTACTTC
CDR3 protein: CASSQAPSGGAYQETQYF

V gene: TRBV5-4
J gene: TRBJ1-1
clone size: once
D gene: -
CDR3 DNA: TGTGCCAGCAGCTTGGATGGGCCGGACACTGAAGCTTTCTTT
CDR3 protein: CASSLDGPDTEAFF

V gene: TRBV6-6
J gene: TRBJ2-5
clone size: -
D gene: -
CDR3 DNA: TGTGCCAGCACCTCGCCACAGGACAGCCTAGGGACCCAGTACTTC
CDR3 protein: CASTSPQDSLGTQYF

V gene: TRBV5-1
J gene: TRBJ1-4
clone size: -
D gene: TRBD1
CDR3 DNA: TGCGCCAGCAGCAGCGGACAGGCAAATGAAAAACTGTTTTTT
CDR3 protein: CASSSGQANEKLFF

V gene: TRBV2
J gene: TRBJ1-2
clone size: -
D gene: TRBD1
CDR3 DNA: TGTGCCAGCAGTGAACGGAGACAGGGTGGCTACACCTTC
CDR3 protein: CASSERRQGGYTF

V gene: TRBV19
J gene: TRBJ2-1
clone size: -
D gene: TRBD2
CDR3 DNA: TGTGCCAGTAGTATTTCCGGGGGGGCCTCCAATGAGCAGTTCTTC
CDR3 protein: CASSISGGASNEQFF

V gene: TRBV5-6
J gene: TRBJ2-7
clone size: -
D gene: TRBD2
CDR3 DNA: TGTGCCAGTGGGACTAGTTTAGGATACGAGCAGTACTTC
CDR3 protein: CASGTSLGYEQYF

V gene: TRBV27
J gene: TRBJ1-6
clone size: -
D gene: TRBD1
CDR3 DNA: TGTGCCAGCAGACCCGGGACAGATAATTCACCCCTCCACTTT
CDR3 protein: CASRPGTDNSPLHF

V gene: TRBV7-2
J gene: TRBJ2-5
clone size: -
D gene: -
CDR3 DNA: TGTGCCAGCAGCCCCGGGACACGTCAAGAGACCCAGTACTTC
CDR3 protein: CASSPGTRQETQYF

V gene: TRBV3-1/TRBV3-2
J gene: TRBJ1-3
clone size: -
D gene: -
CDR3 DNA: TGTGCCAGCAGCCGAGGGGGTACTGGAAACACCATATATTTT
CDR3 protein: CASSRGGTGNTIYF

V gene: TRBV20-1
J gene: TRBJ2-7
clone size: -
D gene: TRBD2
CDR3 DNA: TGCAGTGCTAGTGAGGGCGGGAGGGGCTACGAGCAGTACTTC
CDR3 protein: CSASEGGRGYEQYF

V gene: TRBV4-1
J gene: TRBJ2-7
clone size: few
D gene: TRBD1
CDR3 DNA: TGCGCCAGCAGCCTGGGACAGGGGCGGGCCTACGAGCAGTACTTC
CDR3 protein: CASSLGQGRAYEQYF

V gene: TRBV10-3
J gene: TRBJ2-1
clone size: once
D gene: TRBD1
CDR3 DNA: TGTGCCATCAGTGTAGGGACAGGGGGCTATAATGAGCAGTTCTTC
CDR3 protein: CAISVGTGGYNEQFF

V gene: TRBV30
J gene: TRBJ2-2
clone size: once
D gene: -
CDR3 DNA: TGTGCCTGGACGGGGTACTCCAATGGCGGGGAGCTGTTTTTT
CDR3 protein: CAWTGYSNGGELFF

V gene: TRBV5-4
J gene: TRBJ2-1
clone size: -
D gene: TRBD2
CDR3 DNA: TGTGCCAGCAGCTTGGCAAGCGGGGCCCACAATGAGCAGTTCTTC
CDR3 protein: CASSLASGAHNEQFF

V gene: TRBV19
J gene: TRBJ1-2
clone size: -
D gene: -
CDR3 DNA: TGTGCCAGTAGTCCCCGGGGTGCTCCGGGCTACACCTTC
CDR3 protein: CASSPRGAPGYTF

V gene: TRBV7-3
J gene: TRBJ1-2
clone size: many
D gene: TRBD1
CDR3 DNA: TGTGCCAGCAGCCCATCACCAGGGACAGGCTATGGCTACACCTTC
CDR3 protein: CASSPSPGTGYGYTF

V gene: TRBV29-1
J gene: TRBJ2-1
clone size: -
D gene: TRBD2
CDR3 DNA: TGCAGCGTTGATTTTCCGACTAGCGGGAGGGGTAATGAGCAGTTCTTC
CDR3 protein: CSVDFPTSGRGNEQFF

V gene: TRBV5-1
J gene: TRBJ2-2
clone size: -
D gene: TRBD1
CDR3 DNA: TGCGCCAGCAGCCCACGACAGGGGGCCACCGGGGAGCTGTTTTTT
CDR3 protein: CASSPRQGATGELFF

V gene: TRBV5-4
J gene: TRBJ2-3
clone size: once
D gene: -
CDR3 DNA: TGTGCCAGCAGCTTGGGGTTTCGGGAGCCGGAAACAGATACGCAGTATTTT
CDR3 protein: CASSLGFREPETDTQYF

V gene: TRBV7-6
J gene: TRBJ1-3
clone size: -
D gene: TRBD1
CDR3 DNA: TGTGCCAGCAGCTTACAGGGGGCTATAGAGAACACCATATATTTT
CDR3 protein: CASSLQGAIENTIYF

V gene: TRBV28
J gene: TRBJ1-5
clone size: -
D gene: -
CDR3 DNA: TGTGCCAGCAGTTTCGTAAGGGACAAGGGAGACAATCAGCCCCAGCATTTT
CDR3 protein: CASSFVRDKGDNQPQHF

V gene: TRBV5-4
J gene: TRBJ1-2
clone size: once
D gene: -
CDR3 DNA: TGTGCCAGCAGCCCAATTGAGGGGGACTATGGCTACACCTTC
CDR3 protein: CASSPIEGDYGYTF

V gene: TRBV7-2
J gene: TRBJ2-3
clone size: -
D gene: -
CDR3 DNA: TGTGCCAGCAGCTTCTTCACAGATACGCAGTATTTT
CDR3 protein: CASSFFTDTQYF

V gene: TRBV10-2
J gene: TRBJ2-3
clone size: -
D gene: TRBD2
CDR3 DNA: TGCGCCAGCAGTGCTAGCGGGCGCACAGATACGCAGTATTTT
CDR3 protein: CASSASGRTDTQYF

V gene: TRBV5-6
J gene: TRBJ1-1
clone size: -
D gene: -
CDR3 DNA: TGTGCCAGCAGCTGGCTGGACAGCAACACTGAAGCTTTCTTT
CDR3 protein: CASSWLDSNTEAFF

V gene: TRBV2
J gene: TRBJ1-2
clone size: -
D gene: -
CDR3 DNA: TGTGCCAGCAGGGGGTACTCGGGGGATACCAATGGCTACACCTTC
CDR3 protein: CASRGYSGDTNGYTF

V gene: TRBV7-2
J gene: TRBJ2-1
clone size: -
D gene: -
CDR3 DNA: TGTGCCAGCAGCTACCGCGGGGCGGGGCGCCGTGAGCAGTTCTTC
CDR3 protein: CASSYRGAGRREQFF

V gene: TRBV19
J gene: TRBJ1-2
clone size: -
D gene: TRBD1
CDR3 DNA: TGTGCCAGTAGCGGACAGGAAGGCTATGGCTACACCTTC
CDR3 protein: CASSGQEGYGYTF

V gene: TRBV9
J gene: TRBJ2-1
clone size: once
D gene: -
CDR3 DNA: TGTGCCAGCAGCGTAGCACAGGCGTCCTACAATGAGCAGTTCTTC
CDR3 protein: CASSVAQASYNEQFF

V gene: TRBV19
J gene: TRBJ2-2
clone size: -
D gene: -
CDR3 DNA: TGTGCCAGTAGTATCGGAGGGAGCACCGGGGAGCTGTTTTTT
CDR3 protein: CASSIGGSTGELFF

V gene: TRBV6-4
J gene: TRBJ1-1
clone size: -
D gene: -
CDR3 DNA: TGTGCCAGCAGTGCCGGGGTGAACACTGAAGCTTTCTTT
CDR3 protein: CASSAGVNTEAFF

V gene: TRBV5-1
J gene: TRBJ2-7
clone size: -
D gene: TRBD1
CDR3 DNA: TGCGCCAGCAGCCAGGGGGCACCCTACGAGCAGTACTTC
CDR3 protein: CASSQGAPYEQYF

V gene: TRBV19
J gene: TRBJ2-3
clone size: -
D gene: TRBD2
CDR3 DNA: TGTGCCAGTAGTCCGGGACTAGGGAACACAGATACGCAGTATTTT
CDR3 protein: CASSPGLGNTDTQYF

V gene: TRBV19
J gene: TRBJ2-3
clone size: -
D gene: TRBD2
CDR3 DNA: TGTGCCACCAGTACCGGACTAGCCCCAGATACGCAGTATTTT
CDR3 protein: CATSTGLAPDTQYF

V gene: TRBV28
J gene: TRBJ2-3
clone size: -
D gene: TRBD2
CDR3 DNA: TGTGCCAGCAGTCCTCATTCCGTGGGAGGGACAGATACGCAGTATTTT
CDR3 protein: CASSPHSVGGTDTQYF

V gene: TRBV10-3
J gene: TRBJ2-2
clone size: -
D gene: TRBD2
CDR3 DNA: TGTGCCATCAGAGGAATGAGGACTAGCGGGGGGGGAAACACCGGGGAGCTGTTTTTT
CDR3 protein: CAIRGMRTSGGGNTGELFF